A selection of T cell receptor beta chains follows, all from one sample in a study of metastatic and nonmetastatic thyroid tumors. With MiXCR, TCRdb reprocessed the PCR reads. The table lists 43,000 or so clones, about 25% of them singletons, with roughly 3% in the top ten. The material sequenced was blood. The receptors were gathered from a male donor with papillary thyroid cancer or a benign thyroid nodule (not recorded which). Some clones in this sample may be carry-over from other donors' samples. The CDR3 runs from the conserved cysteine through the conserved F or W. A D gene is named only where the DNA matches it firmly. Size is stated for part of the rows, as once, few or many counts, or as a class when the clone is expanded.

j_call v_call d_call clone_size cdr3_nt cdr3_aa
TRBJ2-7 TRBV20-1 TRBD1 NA TGCAGTGCCTCACCCGGGACAGGGGCCTCCTACGAGCAGTACTTC CSASPGTGASYEQYF
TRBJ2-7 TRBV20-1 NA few TGCAGTGCAGTCTCCTACGAGCAGTACTTC CSAVSYEQYF
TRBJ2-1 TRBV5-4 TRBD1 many TGTGCCAGCAGCCCGAGGGACAGGGAAAATGAGCAGTTCTTC CASSPRDRENEQFF
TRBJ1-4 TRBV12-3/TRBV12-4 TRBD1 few TGTGCCAGCAGCCCTGGACAGGCAACTAATGAAAAACTGTTTTTT CASSPGQATNEKLFF
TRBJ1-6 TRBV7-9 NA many TGTGCCAGCAGCTTAGCTCGGCGGGGGGATTCACCCCTCCACTTT CASSLARRGDSPLHF
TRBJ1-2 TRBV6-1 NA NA TGTGCCAGCAGAAGTGGGGTTACGGGTGGCTACACCTTC CASRSGVTGGYTF
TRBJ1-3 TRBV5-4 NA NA TGTGCCAGCAGCTTGGATCCCGAGGGAAACACCATATATTTT CASSLDPEGNTIYF
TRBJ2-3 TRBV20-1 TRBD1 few TGCAGTGCTAAAGGGGACAGGGGCTCGGAACTAGATACGCAGTATTTT CSAKGDRGSELDTQYF
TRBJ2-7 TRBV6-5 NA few TGTGCCAGCAGTTACACCGGGAGCCACTACGAGCAGTACTTC CASSYTGSHYEQYF
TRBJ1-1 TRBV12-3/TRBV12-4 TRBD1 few TGTGCCAGCAGTCAGACCAGGGGGGGAAACACTGAAGCTTTCTTT CASSQTRGGNTEAFF
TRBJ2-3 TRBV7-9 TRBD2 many TGTGCCAGCAGCTTAGCCGGGAGGAACACAGATACGCAGTATTTT CASSLAGRNTDTQYF
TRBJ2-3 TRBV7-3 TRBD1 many TGTGCCAGCAGCCGGACAGGAACAGATACGCAGTATTTT CASSRTGTDTQYF
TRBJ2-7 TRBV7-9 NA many TGTGCCAGCAGCCCCCCGTCGACAGTCCACGAGCAGTACTTC CASSPPSTVHEQYF
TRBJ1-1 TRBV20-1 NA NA TGCAGTGCAAGACAGGCTCTTACGAACACTGAAGCTTTCTTT CSARQALTNTEAFF
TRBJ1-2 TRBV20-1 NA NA TGCAGTGCTAGGACCGGCGGTGACTATGGCTACACCTTC CSARTGGDYGYTF
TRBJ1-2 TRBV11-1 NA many TGTACCAGCAGCACAGAGATTGGGGGAGGTAACTATGGCTACACCTTC CTSSTEIGGGNYGYTF
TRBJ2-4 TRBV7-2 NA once TGTGCCAGCAGCTCACCGGGACTAGCCAAAAACATTCAGTACTTC CASSSPGLAKNIQYF
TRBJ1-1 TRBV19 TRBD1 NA TGTGCCAGTAGACAGGGGAGTGGGTTTAACACTGAAGCTTTCTTT CASRQGSGFNTEAFF
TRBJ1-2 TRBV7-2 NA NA TGTGCCAGCAGCTTAGCGGCCCAGGGTGGCTACACCTTC CASSLAAQGGYTF
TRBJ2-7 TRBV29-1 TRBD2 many TGCAGCGTTGATCGGGCTAGCGGGACGTCCTACGAGCAGTACTTC CSVDRASGTSYEQYF
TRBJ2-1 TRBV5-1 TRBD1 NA TGCGCCAGCAGCTTGGGGGGACAGAAAGTATACAATGAGCAGTTCTTC CASSLGGQKVYNEQFF
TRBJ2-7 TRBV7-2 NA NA TGTGCCAGCAGCTTAGGGTCAGGACCCTACGAGCAGTACTTC CASSLGSGPYEQYF
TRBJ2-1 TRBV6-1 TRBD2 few TGTGCCAGCAGTCCGATAGCGGGAGGGTACAATGAGCAGTTCTTC CASSPIAGGYNEQFF
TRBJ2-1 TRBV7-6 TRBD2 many TGTGCCAGCAGCTTAAGTGGGACTAGCGGCCCCCCGGCGAATGAGCAGTTCTTC CASSLSGTSGPPANEQFF
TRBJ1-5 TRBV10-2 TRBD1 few TGCGCCAGCATGGACAGGGGTTATAGCAATCAGCCCCAGCATTTT CASMDRGYSNQPQHF
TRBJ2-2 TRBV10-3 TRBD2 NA TGTGCCATCAGTGCCCCGGGACACCAGGTACTAGCGGGCTTCACCTGGGAGCTGTTTTTT CAISAPGHQVLAGFTWELFF
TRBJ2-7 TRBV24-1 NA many TGTGCCACCAGTGATTTGGGGGACAAAGAACAGTACTTC CATSDLGDKEQYF
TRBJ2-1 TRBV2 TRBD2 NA TGTGCCAGCAGTGAAGATGCGGGAGGGTACAATGAGCAGTTCTTC CASSEDAGGYNEQFF
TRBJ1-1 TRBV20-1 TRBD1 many TGCAGTGCTAGAGATGCTCAGGCAGGGGGCTTGAACACTGAAGCTTTCTTT CSARDAQAGGLNTEAFF
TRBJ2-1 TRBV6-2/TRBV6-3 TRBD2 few TGTGCCAGCAGCTACGAGGGAGGGGCCTACAATGAGCAGTTCTTC CASSYEGGAYNEQFF
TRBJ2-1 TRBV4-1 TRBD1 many TGCGCCAGCAGCTCCTGGTGGGGACAGGGACGGAATGAGCAGTTCTTC CASSSWWGQGRNEQFF
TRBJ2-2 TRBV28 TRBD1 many TGTGCCAGCAGACGACAGGGGAGTCGCACCGGGGAGCTGTTTTTT CASRRQGSRTGELFF
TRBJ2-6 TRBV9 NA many TGTGCCAGCAGCGTAGGTCAGGGACCCTCTGGGGCCAACGTCCTGACTTTC CASSVGQGPSGANVLTF
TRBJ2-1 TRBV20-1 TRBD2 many TGCAGTGCTAGAGTCGGCGGGGGGCCCTACAATGAGCAGTTCTTC CSARVGGGPYNEQFF
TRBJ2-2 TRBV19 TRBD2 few TGTGCCAGTAGTAGGACTAGCGGCACCGGGGAGCTGTTTTTT CASSRTSGTGELFF
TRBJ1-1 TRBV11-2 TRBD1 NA TGTGCCAGCAGGGGGACAGATTTGAACACTGAAGCTTTCTTT CASRGTDLNTEAFF
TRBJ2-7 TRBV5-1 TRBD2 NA TGCGCCAGCAGCTTGGGGACTAGTAACGAGCAGTACTTC CASSLGTSNEQYF
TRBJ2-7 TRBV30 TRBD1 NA TGTGCCTGGAGTACGCCTTTATCCGGGACAGGGCGTCACGAGCAGTACTTC CAWSTPLSGTGRHEQYF
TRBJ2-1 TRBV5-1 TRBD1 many TGCGCCAGCAGCAAAAGGACAGGCTCCTACAATGAGCAGTTCTTC CASSKRTGSYNEQFF
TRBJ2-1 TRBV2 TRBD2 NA TGTGCCAGCAAGCGGGAGACGTCTAGATCCAACAATGAGCAGTTCTTC CASKRETSRSNNEQFF
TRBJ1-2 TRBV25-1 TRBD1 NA TGTGCCAGCAGTGCCCGACAGGGGGCTAGGTATGGCTACACCTTC CASSARQGARYGYTF
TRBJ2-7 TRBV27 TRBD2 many TGTGCCAGCAGTCTATTCTCGGGACTAGCGGAGTACGAGCAGTACTTC CASSLFSGLAEYEQYF
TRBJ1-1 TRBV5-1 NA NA TGCGCCAGCAGCTTGGACGTGGTAATCAACACTGAAGCTTTCTTT CASSLDVVINTEAFF
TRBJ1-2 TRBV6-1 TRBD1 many TGTGCCAGCAGGCAACCGGGACAGGGTAACTATGGCTACACCTTC CASRQPGQGNYGYTF
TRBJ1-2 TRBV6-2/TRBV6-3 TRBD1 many TGTGCCAGCAGTTACCGACCGGGACAGGGCACCTTC CASSYRPGQGTF
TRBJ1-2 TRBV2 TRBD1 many TGTGCCAATGGACAGGGAGGTGGCTACACCTTC CANGQGGGYTF